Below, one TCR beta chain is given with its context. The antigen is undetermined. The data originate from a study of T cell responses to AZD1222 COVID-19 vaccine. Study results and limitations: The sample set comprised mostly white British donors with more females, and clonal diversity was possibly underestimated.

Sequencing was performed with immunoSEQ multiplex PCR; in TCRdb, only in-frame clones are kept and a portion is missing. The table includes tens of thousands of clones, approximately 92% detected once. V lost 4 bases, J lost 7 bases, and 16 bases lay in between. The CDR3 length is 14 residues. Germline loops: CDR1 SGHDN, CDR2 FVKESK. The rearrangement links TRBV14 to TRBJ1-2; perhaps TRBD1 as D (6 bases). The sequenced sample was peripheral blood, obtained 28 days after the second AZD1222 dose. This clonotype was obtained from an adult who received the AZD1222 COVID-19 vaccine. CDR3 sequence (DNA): TGTGCCAGCAGCCCGAGGACAGCTCTGAGTGGCTACACCTTC. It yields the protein CASSPRTALSGYTF.